The 18 T cell receptor beta chains listed next were all sequenced from one sample in a study of spatial heterogeneity in lung cancer. MiXCR, run by TCRdb on the 5' RACE reads, gives a single entry per CDR3 protein. The sample consists of 43,000 or so distinct CDR3 sequences, roughly 7.1% of them appearing once. Time point meaning: sample taken at primary tumor resection. Whole RNA, isolated from tumor, nontumor lung or frozen PBMC, was sequenced without prior sorting. The specimen was PBMCs, collected at surgery. These receptors were obtained from a female donor with early-stage non-small cell lung cancer.

As for this clonotype: A much larger clone sits a single nucleotide away, making a read error possible. The chain joins TRBV6-1 to TRBJ1-4; D is ambiguous. Germline values: CDR1 MNHNS, CDR2 SASEGT. The CDR3 consists of 14 residues. CDR3 coding DNA: TGTACCAGCACCCAAGGCGCCGGGAATGAAAAACTGTTTTTT. Its translation: CTSTQGAGNEKLFF.

This clonotype showed up many times. V and J are TRBV7-3 and TRBJ1-1, with D possibly matching TRBD1 (5 bases). Per the germline V gene, CDR1 is SGHTA and CDR2 is FQGTGA. The ends were cut back, 0 bases at V and 5 bases at J, with 13 bases in the middle. The CDR3 contains 15 residues. The CDR3 reads CASSLTGGARTEAFF. CDR3 DNA: TGTGCCAGCAGCTTAACGGGTGGGGCCCGAACTGAAGCTTTCTTT.

The rearrangement links TRBV3-1 to TRBJ1-1; D unclear. The germline V and J ends were trimmed by 4 bases and 1 base, with 7 bases remaining between them. This CDR3 is built from 13 residues. Germline values: CDR1 LGHDT, CDR2 YNNKEL (reference sequence). The DNA of the CDR3 is TGTGCCAGCAGCCGGGAGCGGAACACTGAAGCTTTCTTT. Translating it yields CASSRERNTEAFF. The variable domain in full, completed from reference TRBV3-1 and TRBJ1-1, reads DTAVSQTPKYLVTQMGNDKSIKCEQNLGHDTMYWYKQDSKKFLKIMFSYNNKELIINETVPNRFSPKSPDKAHLNLHINSLELGDSAVYFCASSRERNTEAFFGQGTRLTVV.

The sample holds many counts of this clonotype. The chain links TRBV4-1 to TRBJ2-5, with 8 bases matching TRBD2. With V trimmed by 1 base and J by 2 bases, 12 bases remained unmatched. This CDR3 has 18 residues. Germline V gene sequence: CDR1 MGHRA, CDR2 YSYEKL. The CDR3, as DNA: TGCGCCAGCAGCCAAGCGCGGTCCGTCGGCGGGGGGCAAGAGACCCAGTACTTC. This sequence encodes CASSQARSVGGGQETQYF.

This clonotype was picked up a small number of times. The rearrangement joins TRBV20-1 to TRBJ1-1; possibly TRBD1 for D (5 bases). V dropped 6 bases and J dropped 4 bases, with 21 bases sitting between them. This CDR3 region has 15 residues. Germline values: CDR1 DFQATT, CDR2 SNEGSKA (reference sequence). In DNA, the CDR3 is TGCAGTGCCCCGCTACTAGGGAGGGGTAGCACTGAAGCTTTCTTT. Its translation is CSAPLLGRGSTEAFF.

The gene calls are TRBV7-9 and TRBJ2-5; 8 bases map to TRBD1. The V gene end was trimmed by 6 bases and the J gene end by 0 bases; junction bases not matched to a gene: 9. The CDR3 extends over 16 amino acids. Germline loops: CDR1 SEHNR, CDR2 FQNEAQ (reference sequence). The CDR3, as DNA: TGTGCCAGCAGTCCTTCGGACAGGGAGTACCAAGAGACCCAGTACTTC. Protein: CASSPSDREYQETQYF.

This clonotype was seen more than once but under ten times. The V gene is TRBV6-5, the J gene TRBJ2-3; 10 positions agree with TRBD2. Germline assignment: CDR1 MNHEY and CDR2 SVGAGI. The CDR3 extends over 18 amino acids. V gave up 5 bases and J gave up 3 bases; unmatched junction bases: 14. This chain's CDR3 is CASSPTSGGARLTDTQYF. The CDR3 DNA follows: TGTGCCAGCAGTCCGACGAGCGGGGGGGCCAGGCTAACAGATACGCAGTATTTT.

This clonotype occurred many times. The J gene is TRBJ2-3, the V gene TRBV20-1; 12 positions match TRBD2. The V segment lost 0 bases and the J segment 4 bases; nucleotides outside the gene matches: 5. Looked up from germline, CDR1 is DFQATT and CDR2 is SNEGSKA (reference sequence). CDR3 length: 16 residues. The CDR3 here is CSARDPLAGGPDTQYF. The CDR3 DNA sequence: TGCAGTGCTAGAGATCCGCTAGCGGGGGGGCCAGATACGCAGTATTTT.

A note on this clonotype: This could be a read error, since a much larger clone is one nucleotide away. This chain joins TRBV20-1 and TRBJ2-2; TRBD1 aligns across 11 bases. Per germline, CDR1 DFQATT and CDR2 SNEGSKA (reference sequence). This CDR3 region has 13 residues. CDR3 residues: CSAGTGGTVELFF. The CDR3 DNA follows: TGCAGTGCTGGGACAGGGGGTACCGTGGAGCTGTTTTTT.

This clonotype occurred a few times. V and J are TRBV27 and TRBJ2-5; possibly TRBD1 for D (5 bases). Trimming shortened V by 6 bases and J by 5 bases, and 19 bases separated the two germline ends. Per the germline V gene, CDR1 is MNHEY and CDR2 is SMNVEV (reference sequence). The CDR3 extends over 15 amino acids. CDR3 region: CASSIRVGLRETQYF. CDR3 nucleotides: TGTGCCAGCAGCATCAGGGTTGGCCTTCGGGAGACCCAGTACTTC.

This clonotype was seen many times. The chain recombines TRBV20-1 with TRBJ2-3, with 10 positions matching TRBD2. With V trimmed by 6 bases and J by 4 bases, 10 bases remained unmatched. This CDR3 comprises 15 residues. CDR1 is DFQATT and CDR2 is SNEGSKA in the germline V gene (reference sequence). The CDR3 DNA sequence: TGCAGTGCGCAAGCGGGGGGGCGTGGGGCAGATACGCAGTATTTT. As protein: CSAQAGGRGADTQYF.

This clonotype was observed at least ten times. The chain employs TRBV28 and TRBJ2-3; 9 bases align to TRBD1. J gave up 5 bases and V 3 bases, and 3 bases lay outside the gene matches. The CDR3 runs 14 residues. CDR1 is MDHEN and CDR2 is SYDVKM in the germline V gene. CDR3 in DNA: TGTGCCAGCAGTTTGGGACAGGGAAAAGATACGCAGTATTTT. Translated: CASSLGQGKDTQYF.

This clonotype was seen many times. CDR3 residues: CASSGVVWGPPEAFF. CDR3 bases: TGTGCCAGCAGTGGGGTCGTTTGGGGTCCCCCTGAAGCTTTCTTT. V usage is TRBV12-3 or TRBV12-4 and J usage is TRBJ1-1; D call uncertain. There are 15 residues in the CDR3. Trimming shortened V by 5 bases and J by 6 bases, and 19 bases separated the two germline ends.

This clonotype was seen only once. V is TRBV7-2 and J is TRBJ1-1; perhaps TRBD1 as D (5 bases). The CDR3 is 14 amino acids. Trimming removed 5 bases from V and 4 bases from J, with 14 bases in between. Germline V CDR1 and CDR2: SGHTA, FQGNSA. The CDR3 bases are TGTGCCAGCAGCCCACTTGCCGGGGGCACTGAAGCTTTCTTT. It yields the protein CASSPLAGGTEAFF.

V usage is TRBV5-1 and J usage is TRBJ2-5; possible D gene TRBD2, 5 bases. V lost 4 bases and J lost 1, with 14 bases in between. Germline V CDR1 and CDR2: SGHRS, YFSETQ. The CDR3 extends over 15 amino acids. The CDR3: CASSGRAGPQETQYF. The DNA for the CDR3 is TGCGCCAGCAGCGGGCGGGCAGGTCCCCAAGAGACCCAGTACTTC.

Ten or more counts support this clonotype. V usage is TRBV20-1 and J usage is TRBJ1-6; the D is unclear. Per the germline V gene, CDR1 is DFQATT and CDR2 is SNEGSKA (reference sequence). The V end was cut by 1 base, the J end by 9 bases, with 13 bases between. The CDR3 is 14 amino acids. The CDR3 coding sequence is TGCAGTGCTAGAGGGACGCCCAAAGGTTCACCCCTCCACTTT. Amino acids: CSARGTPKGSPLHF.

This clonotype appeared many times. V usage is TRBV5-1 and J usage is TRBJ1-1, with a possible D match to TRBD1 (5 bases). The CDR3 is 16 amino acids. Trimming removed 3 bases from V and 5 bases from J, with 20 bases in between. Germline V gene lookup returns CDR1 SGHRS and CDR2 YFSETQ. The CDR3 is CASSSRAGAGGTEAFF. In nucleotides, the CDR3 is TGCGCCAGCAGCTCCCGTGCCGGGGCCGGAGGGACTGAAGCTTTCTTT.

At least ten counts were recorded for this clonotype. The chain is built from TRBV3-1 and TRBJ2-3; the match to TRBD2 covers 9 bases. V was pared by 0 bases and J by 5 bases, with 15 bases of the junction left unmatched. This CDR3 is 19 amino acids long. CDR1 and CDR2 (germline): LGHDT, YNNKEL (reference sequence). The CDR3 loop is CASSQEFLSAGGRGDTQYF. CDR3 bases: TGTGCCAGCAGCCAAGAGTTCTTGTCGGCGGGGGGGCGTGGAGATACGCAGTATTTT.